The table lists the clone carrying this T cell receptor (beta chain) with a few counts. The antigen is not known. V was trimmed by 1 base and J by 8 bases, leaving 12 bases between them. The CDR3 sequence is 14 residues long. Germline loops: CDR1 MNHEY, CDR2 SVGEGT. TCRdb recomputed calls from the PCR reads with MiXCR, one row per CDR3 protein. The sample lists approximately 20,000 distinct CDR3 sequences; 20% to 25% were seen once. The entry originates in a study of molecular identifiers for immune sequencing clone quantification. Study as a whole: Sequencing covered four of five parts into which replicate RNA from about 20,000 or 100,000 naive CD8 cells was split. Study outcomes and limitations: In CMV-specific effectors, clones above 20 copies held over 99% of molecules; naive, under 1%.

For naive CD8 T cells, sorting used the CD8+CD4-CCR7+CD45RA+ phenotype. V usage is TRBV6-2 or TRBV6-3 and J usage is TRBJ2-1; D remains ambiguous. The sequencing input was naive CD8+ T cells from blood, with Jurkat cell RNA spiked in. Subset indicated: FACS-sorted CD8+CD4-CCR7+CD45RA+ naive T cells. This TCR derives from a human donor in good health. Some libraries in this study had Jurkat cell RNA spiked in. CDR3 DNA sequence: TGTGCCAGCAGTTACTATGGGGTAGGCGATGAGCAGTTCTTC. Protein: CASSYYGVGDEQFF.